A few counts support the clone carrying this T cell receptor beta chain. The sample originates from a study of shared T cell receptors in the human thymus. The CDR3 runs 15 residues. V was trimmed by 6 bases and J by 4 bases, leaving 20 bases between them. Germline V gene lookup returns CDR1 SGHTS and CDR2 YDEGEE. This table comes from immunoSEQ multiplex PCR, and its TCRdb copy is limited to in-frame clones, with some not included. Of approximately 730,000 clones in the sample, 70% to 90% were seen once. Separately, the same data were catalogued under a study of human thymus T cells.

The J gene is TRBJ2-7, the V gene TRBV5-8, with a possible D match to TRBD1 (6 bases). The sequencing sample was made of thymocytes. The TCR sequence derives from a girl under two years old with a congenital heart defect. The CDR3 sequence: CASIPEDGTPYEQYF. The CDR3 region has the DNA TGTGCCAGCATCCCCGAGGATGGGACACCATACGAGCAGTACTTC.